This T cell receptor (beta chain) was sequenced for a study of T cells in localized non-small cell lung cancer. Study results and caveats: There were a median about 53 of the top 100 tumor clones appearing in adjacent lung.

Each adjacent lung sample was taken at least 2 cm from the tumor margin and was free of atypia. In its sample, this clone was seen a few times. Its antigen is undetermined. In germline, CDR1 is LNHNV, CDR2 YYDKDF (reference sequence). V dropped 3 bases and J dropped 3 bases, with 10 bases sitting between them. The CDR3 loop spans 14 amino acids. Only in-frame clones appear in the TCRdb table, and some are missing; sequencing was by immunoSEQ multiplex PCR. In the table there are just over 650 clones, more than 20% of which are singletons. The chain is built from TRBV15 and TRBJ2-3; maybe TRBD1 (6 bases). This TCR was sampled from a woman aged 40-69 years with stage I squamous cell lung carcinoma. Material: normal lung tissue next to the tumor, obtained before any cancer treatment. CDR3 sequence (DNA): TGTGCCACCAGCAGGGGGGCAGGGACAGATACGCAGTATTTT. This gives the protein CATSRGAGTDTQYF.